What follows are 15 T cell receptor beta chains derived from one specimen sequenced in a study of T cells expressing NK-cell markers. TCRdb reprocessed the 5' RACE reads and stores each CDR3 protein as one record, lacking DNA. Its table lists around 74 distinct CDR3 sequences. Material: blood T cells: a sorted CD56 or NKG2C T cell subset, CD4+ or CD8+ T cells, or bulk PBMC T cells (not recorded which). The receptor set was obtained from a woman aged 18-70 years in good health.

This clonotype shows up as large (0.1 to 1%) by frequency. The chain carries TRBV6-4 and TRBJ2-3; TCRdb designates TRBD1, a call that cannot be tested without DNA. The V gene's germline CDR1 is MRHNA and CDR2 SNTAGT. This CDR3 has 17 residues. The CDR3 sequence: CASSDSPGGKGTDTQYF.

This clonotype is deemed hyperexpanded by its frequency. V gene TRBV24-1 combines with J gene TRBJ2-2. Germline CDR1 is KGHDR and CDR2 is SFDVKD. This CDR3 contains 14 residues. The CDR3 is CATSDQTDFGELFF.

Measured by frequency, this clonotype is large. This sequence joins TRBV12-3 or TRBV12-4 and TRBJ2-7; TCRdb's D call, TRBD1, is unchecked because there is no DNA. The CDR3 spans 14 residues. The CDR3 protein is CASSQRGWGHEQYF.

This clonotype shows up as medium-sized by frequency. The genes are TRBV28 and TRBJ2-7. The CDR3 sequence is 16 residues long. Germline V lookup: CDR1 MDHEN, CDR2 SYDVKM. This CDR3 is CASSQPNDDHSYEQYF.

Measured by frequency, this clonotype is large. This rearrangement joins TRBV27 to TRBJ1-2. Germline V gene data show CDR1 as MNHEY and CDR2 as SMNVEV (reference sequence). This CDR3 has 14 amino acids. CDR3 sequence reads: CASSWTSSLYGYTF.

Considering frequency, this clonotype is large. The V call is TRBV6-5, the J call TRBJ1-5. There are 14 residues in the CDR3. The germline gives CDR1 MNHEY, CDR2 SVGAGI. CDR3: CASSYLDDNQPQHF.

This clonotype counts as medium-sized by frequency. CDR3 amino acids: CTFLGGVRRSEKLFF. This chain uses TRBV15 with TRBJ1-4; with no DNA, the TCRdb D assignment of TRBD1 cannot be verified. The germline CDR1 and CDR2 sequences are LNHNV and YYDKDF (reference sequence). The CDR3 contains 15 residues.

This clonotype registers large by frequency. The chain has TRBV7-8 and TRBJ2-1; TCRdb selects TRBD2, and the lack of DNA leaves this call unchecked. Germline lookup yields CDR1 SGHVS and CDR2 FQNEAQ. The CDR3 runs 15 residues. This chain's CDR3 is CASSSDSGGADEQFF.

This clonotype is large by frequency. V gene TRBV12-3 or TRBV12-4 combines with J gene TRBJ1-2. The CDR3 totals 13 residues. CDR3 residues: CASSPDLRAGYTF.

This clonotype is called large based on its frequency. The genes are TRBV11-2 and TRBJ2-1. Germline V lookup: CDR1 SGHAT, CDR2 FQNNGV. This CDR3 has 14 residues. The CDR3 region is CASSLDLMYNEQFF.

This clonotype is identified as large (0.1 to 1%) from frequency. The chain carries TRBV30 and TRBJ1-2. Per germline, CDR1 GTSNPN and CDR2 SVGIG (reference sequence). The CDR3 has 16 amino acids. The CDR3 region is CAWSARGGAFNYGYTF.

Its frequency marks this clonotype as large. The chain couples TRBV10-2 to TRBJ2-1; TCRdb's D gene call, TRBD2, goes unchecked for lack of DNA. The CDR3 consists of 15 residues. CDR1 and CDR2 from the germline V gene are WSHSY and SAAADI. This CDR3 is CASIPGLEQYNEQFF.

This clonotype ranks as large in terms of frequency. V gene TRBV7-6 combines with J gene TRBJ2-1; TCRdb selects TRBD1, and the lack of DNA leaves this call unchecked. Germline assignment: CDR1 SGHVS and CDR2 FNYEAQ. The CDR3 is 15 amino acids. The CDR3 protein is CASNTGGGGSNEQFF.

This clonotype ranks as medium-sized (0.01 to 0.1%) in terms of frequency. The chain links TRBV5-1 to TRBJ2-1; the D call of TRBD2 rests on TCRdb alone, since no DNA is present to check it. Germline V CDR1 and CDR2: SGHRS, YFSETQ. This CDR3 spans 17 amino acids. CDR3 sequence reads: CASSPSPLAGGYNEQFF.

This clonotype is deemed hyperexpanded by its frequency. The chain employs TRBV3-1 and TRBJ2-5; TCRdb's assignment of TRBD2 cannot be checked, as there is no DNA. The CDR3 has 17 residues. Germline-derived CDR1 and CDR2 are LGHDT and YNNKEL (reference sequence). This CDR3 is CASSLQIIAGLGETQYF.